This TCR beta chain was recorded in a study of T cell responses to AZD1222 COVID-19 vaccine. Regarding the study as a whole: Dominant CD4 TCR responses targeted spike regions 160-218 and 743-854.

Trimming left V 0 bases short and J 4 bases short, with 9 bases between. Germline V CDR1 and CDR2: MNHEY, SVGAGI. This CDR3 is built from 15 residues. Regarding this clone: What it recognizes is unknown.

Clones were read by immunoSEQ multiplex PCR, and TCRdb kept only the in-frame ones, dropping some. The sample consists of roughly 100,000 clones, around nine tenths of them appearing once. This sequence joins TRBV6-5 and TRBJ1-4, with no clear D. The sequence was collected from an adult in good health. The sample in question was peripheral blood, obtained on day 0 of AZD1222 vaccination. This CDR3 reads CASSYSGSNNEKLFF. The CDR3 nucleotides are TGTGCCAGCAGTTACTCGGGAAGCAATAATGAAAAACTGTTTTTT.